This T cell receptor (beta chain) was identified in a study of shared clonotypes between healthy human individuals. Findings and caveats of the study: An anticipated effect of sequencing depth on clonotype sharing among donors was recognized.

It was into CD45RA+ naive and CD45RA-negative memory subsets that the CD4+ cells were split. With regard to this clone: Antigen: not known.

Sequenced by immunoSEQ multiplex PCR; TCRdb stores in-frame clones only, minus some. The table lists fewer than 1.6 million clones, approximately 98.5% of them singletons. CDR3 length equals 17 residues. Germline V gene data show CDR1 as SGHVS and CDR2 as FQNEAQ. Trimming stripped 4 bases from V and 3 bases from J, with 22 bases between. This clonotype was obtained from a man aged 25-45 years in good health. The chain joins TRBV7-8 to TRBJ2-7; D unclear. Sequenced input: naive CD4+ T cells sorted from blood. Sample subset: CD45RA+ positively selected. The CDR3 protein is CASSSGLLRLKNYEQYF. CDR3 sequence (DNA): TGTGCCAGCAGCTCGGGTTTACTTCGACTTAAAAACTACGAGCAGTACTTC.